The T cell receptor (beta chain) under discussion was sequenced for a study of Ad26.COV2.S vaccination and SARS-CoV-2 variants. Comment on this clone: Its antigen remains unidentified.

Treatment indicated: some 20 received Ad26.COV2.S at low or high dose, single or two shots; several received placebo; per-sample allocation not given. Samples came from day 63 after the first vaccine or placebo injection. The donor was a Boston adult aged 18-55 years. Overall study results and limits: Those who received the vaccine showed greater spike-specific TCR breadth than those given placebo.

The V end lost 4 bases, the J end lost 6 bases, and 12 bases lay between the germline ends. CDR3 size: 13 residues. The repertoire was sequenced with immunoSEQ multiplex PCR; TCRdb's copy has only in-frame clones and lacks some. The profile covers hundreds of thousands of clones, with 89% appearing a single time and approximately 1.5% taken by the ten largest. The source of this sequence is a person between 18 and 65 years old who received the Ad26.COV2.S COVID-19 vaccine or a placebo. The chain is built from TRBV12-3 or TRBV12-4 and TRBJ1-1; D is undetermined. This specimen was peripheral blood, taken in a trial of Ad26.COV2.S vaccine versus placebo. The CDR3 DNA follows: TGTGCCAGCAGTTCTGGGTCCACGGCTGAAGCTTTCTTT. Translation: CASSSGSTAEAFF.